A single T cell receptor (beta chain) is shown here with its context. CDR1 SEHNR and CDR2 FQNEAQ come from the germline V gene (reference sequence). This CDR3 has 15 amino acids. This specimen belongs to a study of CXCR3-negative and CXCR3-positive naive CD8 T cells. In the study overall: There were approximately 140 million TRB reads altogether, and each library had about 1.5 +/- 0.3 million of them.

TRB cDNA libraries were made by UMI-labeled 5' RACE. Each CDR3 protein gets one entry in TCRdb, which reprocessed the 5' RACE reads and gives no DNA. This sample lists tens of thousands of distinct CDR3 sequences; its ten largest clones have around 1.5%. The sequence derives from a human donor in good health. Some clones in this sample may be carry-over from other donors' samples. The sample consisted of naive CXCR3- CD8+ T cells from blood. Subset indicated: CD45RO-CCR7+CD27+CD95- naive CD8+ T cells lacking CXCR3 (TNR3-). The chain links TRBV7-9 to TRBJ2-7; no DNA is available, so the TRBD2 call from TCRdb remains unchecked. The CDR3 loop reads CASSPPGLLTYEQYF.